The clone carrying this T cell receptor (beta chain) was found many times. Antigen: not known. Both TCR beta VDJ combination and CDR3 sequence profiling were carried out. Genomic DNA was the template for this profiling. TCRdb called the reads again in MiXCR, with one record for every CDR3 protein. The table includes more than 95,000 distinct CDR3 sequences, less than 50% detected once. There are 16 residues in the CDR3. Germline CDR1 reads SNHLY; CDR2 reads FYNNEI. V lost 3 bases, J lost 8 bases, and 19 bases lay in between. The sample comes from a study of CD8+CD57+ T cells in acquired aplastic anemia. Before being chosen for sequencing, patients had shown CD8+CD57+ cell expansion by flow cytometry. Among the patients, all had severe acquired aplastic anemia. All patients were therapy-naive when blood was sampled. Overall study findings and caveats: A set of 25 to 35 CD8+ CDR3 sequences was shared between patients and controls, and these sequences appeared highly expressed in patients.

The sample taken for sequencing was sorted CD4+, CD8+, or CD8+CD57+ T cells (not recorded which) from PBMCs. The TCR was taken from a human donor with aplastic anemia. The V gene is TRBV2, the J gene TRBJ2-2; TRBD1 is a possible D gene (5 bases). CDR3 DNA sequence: TGTGCCAGCAGTGAGGCCCCGGTGGGGCTCTCAGGGGAGCTGTTTTTT. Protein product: CASSEAPVGLSGELFF.